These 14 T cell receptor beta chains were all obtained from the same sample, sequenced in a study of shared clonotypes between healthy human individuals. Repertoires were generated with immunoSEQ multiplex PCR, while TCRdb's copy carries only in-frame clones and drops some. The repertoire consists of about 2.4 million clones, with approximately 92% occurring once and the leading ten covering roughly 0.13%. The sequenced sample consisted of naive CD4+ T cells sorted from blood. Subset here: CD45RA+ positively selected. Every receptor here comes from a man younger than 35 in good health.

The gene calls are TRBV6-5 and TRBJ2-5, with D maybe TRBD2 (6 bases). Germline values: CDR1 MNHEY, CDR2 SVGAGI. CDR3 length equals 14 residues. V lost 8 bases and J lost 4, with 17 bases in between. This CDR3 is CASGTTRRGETQYF. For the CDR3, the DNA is TGTGCCAGCGGGACGACACGGAGGGGAGAGACCCAGTACTTC.

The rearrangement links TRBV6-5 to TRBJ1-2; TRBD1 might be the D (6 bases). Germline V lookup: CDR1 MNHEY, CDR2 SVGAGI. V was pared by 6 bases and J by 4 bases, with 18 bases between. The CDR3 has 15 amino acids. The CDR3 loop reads CASRTPGGQGYGYTF. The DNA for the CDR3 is TGTGCCAGCAGGACCCCGGGGGGGCAAGGCTATGGCTACACCTTC.

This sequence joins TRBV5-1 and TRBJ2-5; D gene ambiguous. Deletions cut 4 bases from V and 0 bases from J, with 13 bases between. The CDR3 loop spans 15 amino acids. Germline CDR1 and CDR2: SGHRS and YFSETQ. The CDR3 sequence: CASSPPGRYQETQYF. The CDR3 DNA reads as TGCGCCAGCAGCCCGCCGGGTCGGTACCAAGAGACCCAGTACTTC.

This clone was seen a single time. CDR3 nucleotides: TGTGCCAGCAGTGAACAGCCGTACTCTGGAAACACCATATATTTT. The encoded protein is CASSEQPYSGNTIYF. The chain has TRBV6-1 and TRBJ1-3, with D unclear. V was cut by 2 bases and J by 0 bases, with 8 bases left in between. The CDR3 spans 15 residues. Germline V gene sequence: CDR1 MNHNS, CDR2 SASEGT.

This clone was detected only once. The CDR3 coding sequence is TGTGCCAGCAGTGTTATTCGGACAGGGGAGACCCAGTACTTC. Protein sequence: CASSVIRTGETQYF. V is TRBV2 and J is TRBJ2-5; 8 bases are a match to TRBD1. This CDR3 is built from 14 residues. V lost 4 bases, J lost 5 bases, and 6 bases stayed unmatched. CDR1 and CDR2 from the germline V gene are SNHLY and FYNNEI.

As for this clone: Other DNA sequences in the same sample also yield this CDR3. The CDR3 DNA reads as TGTGCCAGCTCACCACTAAGCACAGATACGCAGTATTTT. This gives the protein CASSPLSTDTQYF. This chain joins TRBV18 and TRBJ2-3; no reliable D call. This CDR3 is built from 13 residues. Between the trimmed V and J ends, which lost 1 base and 0 bases, there was a span of 2 bases. In germline, CDR1 is KGHSH, CDR2 LQKENI.

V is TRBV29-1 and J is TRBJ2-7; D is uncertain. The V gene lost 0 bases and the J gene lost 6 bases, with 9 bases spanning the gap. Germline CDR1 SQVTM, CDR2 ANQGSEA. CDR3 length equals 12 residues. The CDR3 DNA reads TGCAGCGTTGAAGATTTGGTCGGCGAGCAGTACTTC. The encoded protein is CSVEDLVGEQYF.

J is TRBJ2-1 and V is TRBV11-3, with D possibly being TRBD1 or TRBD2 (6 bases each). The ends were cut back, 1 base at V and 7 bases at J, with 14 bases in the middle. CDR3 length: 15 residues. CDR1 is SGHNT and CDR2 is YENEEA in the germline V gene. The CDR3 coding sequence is TGTGCCAGCAGCTTAGTCGGGGGCGCCTCAAATGAGCAGTTCTTC. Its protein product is CASSLVGGASNEQFF.

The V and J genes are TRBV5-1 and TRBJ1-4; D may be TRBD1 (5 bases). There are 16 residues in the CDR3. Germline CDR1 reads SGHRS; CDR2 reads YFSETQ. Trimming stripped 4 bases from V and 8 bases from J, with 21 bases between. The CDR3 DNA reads TGCGCCAGCAGCCCGGGCCCCGGGGGAAAGTACGAAAAACTGTTTTTT. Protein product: CASSPGPGGKYEKLFF. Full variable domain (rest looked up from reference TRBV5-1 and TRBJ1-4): KAGVTQTPRYLIKTRGQQVTLSCSPISGHRSVSWYQQTPGQGLQFLFEYFSETQRNKGNFPGRFSGRQFSNSRSEMNVSTLELGDSALYLCASSPGPGGKYEKLFFGSGTQLSVL.

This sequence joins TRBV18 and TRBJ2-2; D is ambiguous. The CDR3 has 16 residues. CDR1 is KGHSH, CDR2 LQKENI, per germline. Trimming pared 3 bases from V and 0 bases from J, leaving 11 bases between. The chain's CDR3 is CASSPFQVANTGELFF. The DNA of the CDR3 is TGTGCCAGCTCACCTTTTCAGGTGGCGAACACCGGGGAGCTGTTTTTT.

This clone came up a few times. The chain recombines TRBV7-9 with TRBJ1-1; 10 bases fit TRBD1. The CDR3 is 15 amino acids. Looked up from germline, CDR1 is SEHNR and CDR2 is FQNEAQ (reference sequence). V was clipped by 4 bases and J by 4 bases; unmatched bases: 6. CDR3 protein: CASSSGTGVFTEAFF. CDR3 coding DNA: TGTGCCAGCAGCTCCGGGACAGGGGTGTTCACTGAAGCTTTCTTT.

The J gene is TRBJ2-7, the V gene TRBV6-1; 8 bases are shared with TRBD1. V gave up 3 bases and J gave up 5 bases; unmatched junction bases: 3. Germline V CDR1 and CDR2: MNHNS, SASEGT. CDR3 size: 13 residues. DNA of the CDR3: TGTGCCAGCAGTGACGGACAGGGCCACGAGCAGTACTTC. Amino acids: CASSDGQGHEQYF.

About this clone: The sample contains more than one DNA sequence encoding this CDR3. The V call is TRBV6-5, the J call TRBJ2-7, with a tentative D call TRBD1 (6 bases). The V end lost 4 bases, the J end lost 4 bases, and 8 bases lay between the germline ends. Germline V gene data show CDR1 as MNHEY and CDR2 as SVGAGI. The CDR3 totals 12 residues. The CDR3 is CASSFTGYEQYF. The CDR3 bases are TGTGCCAGCAGTTTCACAGGGTACGAGCAGTACTTC.

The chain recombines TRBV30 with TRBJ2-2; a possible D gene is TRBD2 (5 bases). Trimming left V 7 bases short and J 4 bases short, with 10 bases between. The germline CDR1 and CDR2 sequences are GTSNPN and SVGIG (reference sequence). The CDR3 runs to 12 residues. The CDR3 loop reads CASRRGTGELFF. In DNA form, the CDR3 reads TGTGCCTCGAGACGGGGCACCGGGGAGCTGTTTTTT.